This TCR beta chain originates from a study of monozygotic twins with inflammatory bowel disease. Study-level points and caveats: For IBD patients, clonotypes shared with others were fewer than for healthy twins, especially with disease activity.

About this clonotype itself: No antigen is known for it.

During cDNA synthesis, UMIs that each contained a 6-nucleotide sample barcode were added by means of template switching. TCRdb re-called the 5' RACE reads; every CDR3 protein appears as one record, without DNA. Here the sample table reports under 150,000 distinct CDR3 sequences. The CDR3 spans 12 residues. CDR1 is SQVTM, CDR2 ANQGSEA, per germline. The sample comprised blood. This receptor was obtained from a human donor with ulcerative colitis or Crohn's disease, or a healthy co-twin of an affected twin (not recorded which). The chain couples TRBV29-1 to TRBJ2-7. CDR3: CSVENGAYEQYF.